A single sample is the source of the 16 T cell receptor beta chains below, sequenced in a study of CD8 T cells in Susac syndrome. Random hexamers were used to reverse transcribe roughly 0.5 to 1 ug of RNA. TCRdb used MiXCR to reprocess the immunoSEQ multiplex PCR reads, holding one entry per CDR3 protein. Of hundreds of thousands of distinct CDR3 sequences listed, approximately 94% are singletons. Sequenced material: CD4+ T cells from PBMCs. The receptors shown here come from a human donor with Susac syndrome.

The chain links TRBV15 to TRBJ1-4, with D possibly TRBD1 on 5 matching bases. The V gene's germline CDR1 is LNHNV and CDR2 YYDKDF (reference sequence). V was trimmed by 0 bases and J by 3 bases, leaving 5 bases between them. The CDR3 sequence is 14 residues long. DNA of the CDR3: TGTGCCACCAGCAGAGAAGGGGCTAATGAAAAACTGTTTTTT. Translated, it gives CATSREGANEKLFF.

This chain uses TRBV5-1 with TRBJ1-3, with D hard to call. The ends were cut back, 4 bases at V and 0 bases at J, with 8 bases in the middle. CDR1 is SGHRS, CDR2 YFSETQ, per germline. CDR3 length: 14 amino acids. In DNA form, the CDR3 reads TGCGCCAGCAGCGGCGGACCCTCTGGAAACACCATATATTTT. Encoded protein: CASSGGPSGNTIYF.

The genes are TRBV20-1 and TRBJ2-1, with D maybe TRBD1 (5 bases). The germline V gene encodes CDR1 DFQATT and CDR2 SNEGSKA (reference sequence). The CDR3 runs 14 residues. Trimming removed 3 bases at V and 8 bases at J, with 17 bases between. The CDR3 protein is CSASPRVGFDEQFF. CDR3 DNA sequence: TGCAGTGCTAGCCCCAGGGTAGGTTTCGATGAGCAGTTCTTC.

The V call is TRBV15, the J call TRBJ2-1; D may correspond to TRBD1 or TRBD2 (5 bases each). The CDR3 contains 17 residues. Trimming stripped 0 bases from V and 14 bases from J, with 26 bases between. The V gene's germline CDR1 is LNHNV and CDR2 YYDKDF (reference sequence). For the CDR3, the DNA is TGTGCCACCAGCAGAGATCAAGAGAATGGGGGTCGGCCCACGGAGTTCTTC. Translating it yields CATSRDQENGGRPTEFF.

The chain links TRBV3-1 to TRBJ2-7; D is perhaps TRBD2 (7 bases). V lost 1 base to trimming and J lost 2 bases, with 12 bases between them. Germline assignment: CDR1 LGHDT and CDR2 YNNKEL (reference sequence). The length of the CDR3 is 15 residues. The chain's CDR3 is CASSQAGGRPYEQYF. The CDR3 bases are TGTGCCAGCAGCCAAGCGGGGGGCCGACCCTACGAGCAGTACTTC.

Here the CDR3 DNA reads TGTGCCTGGACCCGCGGCGGGGTTAGATACGAGCAGTACTTC. Translating gives CAWTRGGVRYEQYF. The V gene is TRBV30, the J gene TRBJ2-7; D is perhaps TRBD2 (6 bases). Trimming took 4 bases from V and 4 from J, leaving 17 bases between them. CDR1 GTSNPN and CDR2 SVGIG come from the germline V gene (reference sequence). The CDR3 runs 14 residues.

The V call is TRBV5-4, the J call TRBJ1-2; tentatively, D is TRBD1 (5 bases). The V gene lost 0 bases and the J gene lost 3 bases, with 12 bases spanning the gap. Germline lookup yields CDR1 SGHNT and CDR2 YYREEE (reference sequence). The CDR3 runs to 15 residues. CDR3 bases: TGTGCCAGCAGCTTGGACAGGCGAGGCCACTATGGCTACACCTTC. The encoded protein is CASSLDRRGHYGYTF.

The V gene is TRBV2, the J gene TRBJ2-5; tentative D call: TRBD1 (6 bases). The V end was cut by 3 bases, the J end by 1 base, with 6 bases between. The V gene's germline CDR1 is SNHLY and CDR2 FYNNEI. CDR3 length: 13 residues. CDR3 nucleotide sequence: TGTGCCAGCAGTGAGGACAGCCAAGAGACCCAGTACTTC. Its protein product is CASSEDSQETQYF.

This clonotype was found once. The CDR3 bases are TGTGCCAGCTCACCACAGACAGCCCAAGAGACCCAGTACTTC. Its translation: CASSPQTAQETQYF. The rearrangement uses TRBV18 and TRBJ2-5; D perhaps matches TRBD1 (5 bases). The CDR3 covers 14 residues. Germline CDR1 is KGHSH and CDR2 is LQKENI. V was pared by 1 base and J by 1 base, with 7 bases between.

V gene TRBV11-2 combines with J gene TRBJ2-3; TRBD2 agrees at 12 bases. The CDR3 is 16 amino acids. Germline trimming cut 3 bases from V and 2 bases from J; bases unmatched to any gene: 3. Germline CDR1 SGHAT, CDR2 FQNNGV. CDR3 amino acids: CASSFTSGGITDTQYF. The CDR3 DNA sequence: TGTGCCAGCAGCTTTACTAGCGGGGGGATCACAGATACGCAGTATTTT.

The V and J genes are TRBV6-5 and TRBJ1-4; 10 bases agree with TRBD1. V was clipped by 1 base and J by 8 bases; unmatched bases: 7. Germline CDR1 and CDR2: MNHEY and SVGAGI. The CDR3 runs 16 residues. For the CDR3, the DNA is TGTGCCAGCAGTTACTGGGGGACAGGGGAACACGAAAAACTGTTTTTT. As protein: CASSYWGTGEHEKLFF.

The rearrangement uses TRBV12-3 or TRBV12-4 and TRBJ1-2; D unclear. This CDR3 region has 14 residues. Trimming cost V 3 bases and J 7 bases, with 15 bases left between them. The CDR3: CASSFPKGSGGYTF. The CDR3 DNA reads as TGTGCCAGCAGTTTTCCGAAGGGCTCGGGTGGCTACACCTTC.

This chain uses TRBV13 with TRBJ1-4; TRBD1 matches at 9 bases. The length of the CDR3 is 15 residues. After removal of 5 bases from V and 14 bases from J, the junction contained 15 bases not matched to a gene. CDR1 is PRHDT, CDR2 FYEKMQ, per germline (reference sequence). The CDR3 bases are TGTGCCAGCAGCGTCCGGGACAGGGACTTATTAAGGCTGTTTTTT. Residues: CASSVRDRDLLRLFF. Supplemented by reference TRBV13 and TRBJ1-4, the full variable domain reads AAGVIQSPRHLIKEKRETATLKCYPIPRHDTVYWYQQGPGQDPQFLISFYEKMQSDKGSIPDRFSAQQFSDYHSELNMSSLELGDSALYFCASSVRDRDLLRLFFGSGTQLSVL.

The chain recombines TRBV4-1 with TRBJ1-1, with D unclear. The V gene's germline CDR1 is MGHRA and CDR2 YSYEKL. The CDR3 has 14 amino acids. V was clipped by 4 bases and J by 1 base, with 10 bases between them. The DNA for the CDR3 is TGCGCCAGCAGCCGTCCTGATTCGAACACTGAAGCTTTCTTT. Protein product: CASSRPDSNTEAFF.

The V call is TRBV12-5, the J call TRBJ2-3; D may be TRBD2 (7 bases). Trimming removed 5 bases from V and 2 bases from J, with 14 bases in between. This CDR3 has 15 amino acids. Germline lookup yields CDR1 LGHNT and CDR2 FRNRAP. The CDR3 spells CASGLGGGYTDTQYF. In nucleotides, the CDR3 is TGTGCTAGTGGTCTAGGGGGGGGATACACAGATACGCAGTATTTT.

This chain joins TRBV27 and TRBJ1-6; 7 positions agree with TRBD1. The CDR3 loop spans 17 amino acids. J lost 8 bases, V lost 6 bases, and 16 bases had no gene match. Germline V gene data show CDR1 as MNHEY and CDR2 as SMNVEV (reference sequence). The CDR3 loop reads CASRLGGTALTDSPLHF. CDR3 in DNA: TGTGCCAGCAGACTGGGGGGGACAGCATTAACGGATTCACCCCTCCACTTT.